A selection of T cell receptor beta chains follows, all from one sample in a study of T cell changes during pregnancy in multiple sclerosis. TCRdb's copy holds only in-frame clones and misses some; the assay was immunoSEQ multiplex PCR. The table lists 30,000 to 45,000 clones, 75% to 95% of them singletons. The material was CD4+ T cells from peripheral blood mononuclear cells, obtained in the third trimester of pregnancy. The source of these receptors is a female donor with multiple sclerosis, enrolled in a pregnancy study. Both conserved end residues are part of each CDR3. Fields, in order: V gene, D gene, J gene, clone size, CDR3 protein, CDR3 DNA. A D gene is named only where the DNA matches it firmly. The size of a clone is reported for some rows only, either as once, few or many, or as a class for expanded clones.

V: TRBV19
D: -
J: TRBJ2-7
size: once
CDR3: CASSIDLRGLYEQYF
DNA: TGTGCCAGTAGTATAGATCTCAGGGGCCTCTACGAGCAGTACTTC

V: TRBV7-2
D: TRBD2
J: TRBJ2-1
size: -
CDR3: CASSEGGRGNEQFF
DNA: TGTGCCAGCAGCGAAGGAGGGAGGGGAAATGAGCAGTTCTTC

V: TRBV27
D: -
J: TRBJ1-1
size: once
CDR3: CASSSPGGRGNTEAFF
DNA: TGTGCCAGCAGTTCCCCGGGGGGCAGGGGGAACACTGAAGCTTTCTTT

V: TRBV25-1
D: TRBD2
J: TRBJ2-7
size: -
CDR3: CASTTSGSIHEQYF
DNA: TGTGCCAGCACTACTAGCGGGAGTATCCACGAGCAGTACTTC

V: TRBV11-2
D: -
J: TRBJ1-4
size: -
CDR3: CASSSGGAYEKLFF
DNA: TGTGCCAGCAGCTCCGGGGGAGCGTACGAAAAACTGTTTTTT

V: TRBV7-2
D: TRBD1
J: TRBJ1-1
size: once
CDR3: CASSLEGQRNTEAFF
DNA: TGTGCCAGCAGCTTAGAGGGACAGAGGAACACTGAAGCTTTCTTT

V: TRBV28
D: TRBD2
J: TRBJ2-1
size: -
CDR3: CASSHPTSGSPNEQFF
DNA: TGTGCCAGCAGCCACCCGACTAGCGGGAGCCCCAATGAGCAGTTCTTC

V: TRBV2
D: -
J: TRBJ2-1
size: -
CDR3: CASGLERAGQFF
DNA: TGTGCCAGCGGGTTGGAGCGCGCCGGGCAGTTCTTC

V: TRBV7-7
D: TRBD1
J: TRBJ2-5
size: -
CDR3: CASSDNRGQGETQYF
DNA: TGTGCCAGCAGCGACAACAGGGGGCAGGGAGAGACCCAGTACTTC

V: TRBV9
D: -
J: TRBJ2-3
size: -
CDR3: CASSVAVTDTQYF
DNA: TGTGCCAGCAGCGTAGCGGTCACAGATACGCAGTATTTT

V: TRBV14
D: -
J: TRBJ1-2
size: -
CDR3: CASSPGHQRNGYTF
DNA: TGTGCCAGCAGCCCGGGACACCAAAGGAACGGCTACACCTTC

V: TRBV30
D: -
J: TRBJ1-3
size: -
CDR3: CAWKEQSLSGNTIYF
DNA: TGTGCCTGGAAGGAACAGTCGCTCTCTGGAAACACCATATATTTT

V: TRBV6-1
D: TRBD2
J: TRBJ2-7
size: -
CDR3: CASVEGGSLYEQYF
DNA: TGTGCCAGCGTCGAGGGAGGGTCTCTCTACGAGCAGTACTTC

V: TRBV28
D: TRBD2
J: TRBJ2-4
size: -
CDR3: CASSPQRELVAKNIQYF
DNA: TGTGCCAGCAGTCCGCAGCGGGAGTTGGTTGCCAAAAACATTCAGTACTTC

V: TRBV20-1
D: -
J: TRBJ2-3
size: -
CDR3: CSVALDTQYF
DNA: TGCAGTGTGGCTTTAGATACGCAGTATTTT

V: TRBV6-1
D: -
J: TRBJ1-2
size: -
CDR3: CASSEAWTFNYGYTF
DNA: TGTGCCAGCAGTGAAGCCTGGACATTTAACTATGGCTACACCTTC

V: TRBV28
D: TRBD1
J: TRBJ1-1
size: -
CDR3: CASSIGTGGKDTEAFF
DNA: TGTGCCAGCAGTATCGGGACAGGGGGCAAGGACACTGAAGCTTTCTTT

V: TRBV30
D: -
J: TRBJ1-1
size: few
CDR3: CAWSFRGGNTEAFF
DNA: TGTGCCTGGAGTTTCAGGGGTGGGAACACTGAAGCTTTCTTT

V: TRBV6-5
D: -
J: TRBJ1-1
size: -
CDR3: CASRVVGSTEAFF
DNA: TGTGCCAGCAGGGTTGTGGGGAGCACTGAAGCTTTCTTT

V: TRBV27
D: TRBD1
J: TRBJ1-5
size: -
CDR3: CASSLTNLGDRETYSNQPQHF
DNA: TGTGCCAGCAGTCTCACTAACCTCGGGGACAGGGAAACCTATAGCAATCAGCCCCAGCATTTT

V: TRBV14
D: TRBD2
J: TRBJ2-3
size: -
CDR3: CASSPRWREGRDTQYF
DNA: TGTGCCAGCAGCCCGCGATGGCGGGAGGGCCGCGATACGCAGTATTTT

V: TRBV18
D: -
J: TRBJ2-3
size: -
CDR3: CASSPPGSRTDTQYF
DNA: TGTGCCAGCTCACCACCCGGGTCCCGCACAGATACGCAGTATTTT

V: TRBV9
D: TRBD2
J: TRBJ2-5
size: -
CDR3: CASSPSTSGRFETQYF
DNA: TGTGCCAGCAGCCCCTCTACTAGCGGGAGATTCGAGACCCAGTACTTC

V: TRBV5-1
D: -
J: TRBJ1-4
size: -
CDR3: CASTPGRTNEKLFF
DNA: TGCGCCAGCACCCCCGGTAGAACTAATGAAAAACTGTTTTTT

V: TRBV18
D: TRBD1
J: TRBJ1-1
size: -
CDR3: CASSLGTVEAFF
DNA: TGTGCCAGCTCACTCGGGACAGTGGAAGCTTTCTTT

V: TRBV5-1
D: -
J: TRBJ2-1
size: -
CDR3: CASSFDGSSYNEQFF
DNA: TGCGCCAGCAGCTTTGACGGGAGCAGTTACAATGAGCAGTTCTTC

V: TRBV30
D: -
J: TRBJ1-1
size: -
CDR3: CAWSQTGNTEAFF
DNA: TGTGCCTGGAGCCAGACAGGGAACACTGAAGCTTTCTTT

V: TRBV7-2
D: TRBD1
J: TRBJ1-3
size: -
CDR3: CASSPPRGPGNTIYF
DNA: TGTGCCAGCAGCCCGCCCAGGGGGCCTGGAAACACCATATATTTT

V: TRBV2
D: -
J: TRBJ1-5
size: -
CDR3: CASSFYSLLVGSNQPQHF
DNA: TGTGCCAGCAGTTTTTATTCACTACTTGTGGGTAGCAATCAGCCCCAGCATTTT

V: TRBV11-2
D: TRBD2
J: TRBJ2-3
size: -
CDR3: CASSQGLAGRGTDTQYF
DNA: TGTGCCAGCAGCCAGGGACTAGCGGGACGGGGCACAGATACGCAGTATTTT

V: TRBV19
D: -
J: TRBJ2-3
size: once
CDR3: CASSMGGQRRDTQYF
DNA: TGTGCCAGTAGTATGGGGGGACAGCGGCGAGATACGCAGTATTTT

V: TRBV7-6
D: TRBD2
J: TRBJ2-3
size: -
CDR3: CASRHIAGGPSDTQYF
DNA: TGTGCCAGCAGACACATAGCGGGAGGGCCTTCAGATACGCAGTATTTT

V: TRBV5-8
D: -
J: TRBJ2-5
size: -
CDR3: CASSLLHGPLTQYF
DNA: TGTGCCAGCAGCTTGCTCCATGGCCCTCTGACCCAGTACTTC

V: TRBV11-2
D: -
J: TRBJ2-5
size: -
CDR3: CASSLVSGGETQYF
DNA: TGTGCCAGCAGCTTAGTGTCCGGGGGAGAGACCCAGTACTTC

V: TRBV30
D: -
J: TRBJ2-7
size: once
CDR3: CAWSVRAAAVYEQYF
DNA: TGTGCCTGGAGTGTGCGGGCAGCGGCCGTCTACGAGCAGTACTTC

V: TRBV28
D: -
J: TRBJ2-7
size: -
CDR3: CASSIGGRAYEQYF
DNA: TGTGCCAGCAGCATCGGCGGCAGGGCCTACGAGCAGTACTTC

V: TRBV7-6
D: TRBD1
J: TRBJ1-2
size: -
CDR3: CASSLGDSNYGYTF
DNA: TGTGCCAGCAGCTTGGGGGACAGCAACTATGGCTACACCTTC

V: TRBV6-1
D: -
J: TRBJ1-3
size: -
CDR3: CASSEGTGSGNTIYF
DNA: TGTGCCAGCAGTGAAGGGACTGGCTCTGGAAACACCATATATTTT

V: TRBV7-2
D: TRBD2
J: TRBJ2-2
size: -
CDR3: CASSLSWAGGSGELFF
DNA: TGTGCCAGCAGCTTATCTTGGGCGGGAGGGTCCGGGGAGCTGTTTTTT

V: TRBV30
D: TRBD1
J: TRBJ2-5
size: -
CDR3: CAWSVEGQGYPFQETQYF
DNA: TGTGCCTGGAGTGTAGAGGGACAGGGCTACCCCTTTCAAGAGACCCAGTACTTC

V: TRBV7-9
D: TRBD2
J: TRBJ2-2
size: -
CDR3: CASSFGGRANTGELFF
DNA: TGTGCCAGCAGCTTTGGCGGGAGGGCCAACACCGGGGAGCTGTTTTTT

V: TRBV27
D: TRBD2
J: TRBJ2-7
size: few
CDR3: CASSPTGTSGGYEQYF
DNA: TGTGCCAGCAGTCCGACCGGGACTAGCGGAGGCTACGAGCAGTACTTC

V: TRBV5-1
D: TRBD2
J: TRBJ2-3
size: -
CDR3: CASSLHPSGSAPDTQYF
DNA: TGCGCCAGCAGCCTTCACCCTAGCGGGAGTGCCCCAGATACGCAGTATTTT

V: TRBV7-3
D: TRBD2
J: TRBJ2-5
size: -
CDR3: CASSLSPAGVGKETQYF
DNA: TGTGCCAGCAGCTTATCGCCAGCGGGGGTAGGAAAAGAGACCCAGTACTTC

V: TRBV18
D: -
J: TRBJ2-5
size: once
CDR3: CASSPEQAQETQYF
DNA: TGTGCCAGCTCACCAGAACAGGCACAAGAGACCCAGTACTTC

V: TRBV7-2
D: -
J: TRBJ1-1
size: -
CDR3: CASSREGTEAFF
DNA: TGTGCCAGCAGCCGCGAGGGCACTGAAGCTTTCTTT

V: TRBV2
D: -
J: TRBJ1-2
size: -
CDR3: CASSLDRRGGYGYTF
DNA: TGTGCCAGCAGTCTAGACAGGAGGGGAGGGTATGGCTACACCTTC

V: TRBV2
D: -
J: TRBJ2-7
size: -
CDR3: CARLGGGKPGEQYF
DNA: TGTGCTAGATTAGGGGGGGGGAAACCGGGTGAGCAGTACTTC

V: TRBV7-9
D: TRBD1
J: TRBJ2-7
size: once
CDR3: CASSFGQGLYEQYF
DNA: TGTGCCAGCAGCTTTGGACAGGGCCTCTACGAGCAGTACTTC

V: TRBV5-4
D: -
J: TRBJ2-5
size: -
CDR3: CASSLEAGQETQYF
DNA: TGTGCCAGCAGCTTGGAGGCGGGGCAAGAGACCCAGTACTTC

V: TRBV11-1
D: -
J: TRBJ2-7
size: once
CDR3: CASSLGLYEQYF
DNA: TGTGCCAGCAGCCTGGGCCTCTACGAGCAGTACTTC

V: TRBV29-1
D: TRBD1
J: TRBJ2-1
size: -
CDR3: CSVGQGAYEQFF
DNA: TGCAGCGTTGGACAGGGGGCCTATGAGCAGTTCTTC

V: TRBV7-2
D: TRBD2
J: TRBJ2-1
size: -
CDR3: CASSLGISGSGYEQFF
DNA: TGTGCCAGCAGCTTAGGGATCAGCGGGAGTGGTTATGAGCAGTTCTTC